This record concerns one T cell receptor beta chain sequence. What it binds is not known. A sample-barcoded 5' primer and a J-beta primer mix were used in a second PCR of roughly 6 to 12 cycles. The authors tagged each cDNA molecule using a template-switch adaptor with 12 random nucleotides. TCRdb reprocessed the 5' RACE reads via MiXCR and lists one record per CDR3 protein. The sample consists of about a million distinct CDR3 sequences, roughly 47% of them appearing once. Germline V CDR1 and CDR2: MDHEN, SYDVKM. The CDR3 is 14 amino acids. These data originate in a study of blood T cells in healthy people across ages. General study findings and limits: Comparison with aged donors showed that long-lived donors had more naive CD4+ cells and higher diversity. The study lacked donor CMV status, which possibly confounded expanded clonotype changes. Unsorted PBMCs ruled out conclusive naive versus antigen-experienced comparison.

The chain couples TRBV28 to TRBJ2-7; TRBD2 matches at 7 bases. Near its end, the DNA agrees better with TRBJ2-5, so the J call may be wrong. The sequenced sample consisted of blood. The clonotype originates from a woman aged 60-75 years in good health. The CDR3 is CASSYGLESETQYF. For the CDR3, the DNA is TGTGCCAGCAGTTACGGACTAGAGTCTGAGACCCAGTACTTC.